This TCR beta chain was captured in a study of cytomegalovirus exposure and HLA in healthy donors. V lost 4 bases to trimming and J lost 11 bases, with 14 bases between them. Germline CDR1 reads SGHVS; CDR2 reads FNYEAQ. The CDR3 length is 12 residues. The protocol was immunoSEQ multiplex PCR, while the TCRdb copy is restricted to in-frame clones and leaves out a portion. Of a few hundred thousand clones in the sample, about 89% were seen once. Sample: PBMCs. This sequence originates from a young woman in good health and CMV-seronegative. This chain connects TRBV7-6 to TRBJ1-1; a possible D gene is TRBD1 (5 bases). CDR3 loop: CASSSGGGFAFF. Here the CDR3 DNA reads TGTGCCAGCAGCTCCGGGGGAGGGTTTGCTTTCTTT.